The 32 T cell receptor beta chains below were found in one sample sequenced in a study of blood T cell repertoires in COVID-19. Assay: immunoSEQ multiplex PCR; the TCRdb copy retains only in-frame clones and omits some. The sample shows roughly 43,000 clones, 80% to 90% of them seen only once. Sequencing was performed on peripheral blood. Receptors originate from a man in his 70s with active COVID-19.

The V gene is TRBV6-2 or TRBV6-3, the J gene TRBJ2-1; no definite D call. CDR3 length: 14 residues. V was pared by 0 bases and J by 8 bases, with 11 bases between. CDR1 is MNHEY, CDR2 SVGEGT, per germline. DNA for the CDR3: TGTGCCAGCAGTTACTCGAGAGTCTTTGATGAGCAGTTCTTC. Translating gives CASSYSRVFDEQFF.

The V call is TRBV28, the J call TRBJ2-7, with D tentatively TRBD2 (6 bases). Trimming shortened V by 8 bases and J by 4 bases, and 6 bases separated the two germline ends. Germline V lookup: CDR1 MDHEN, CDR2 SYDVKM. This CDR3 region has 10 residues. CDR3 nucleotide sequence: TGTGCCAGCCGGGGGTACGAGCAGTACTTC. This codes for CASRGYEQYF.

This chain uses TRBV7-8 with TRBJ2-3; no reliable D call. The V gene lost 0 bases and the J gene lost 2 bases, with 3 bases spanning the gap. CDR3 length: 13 amino acids. Germline V gives CDR1 SGHVS, CDR2 FQNEAQ. The DNA of the CDR3 is TGTGCCAGCAGCTTAGCGGCCACAGATACGCAGTATTTT. This encodes CASSLAATDTQYF.

The chain employs TRBV6-2 or TRBV6-3 and TRBJ2-2; TRBD1 matches at 10 bases. Germline V gene sequence: CDR1 MNHEY, CDR2 SVGEGT. The J segment lost 5 bases and the V segment lost 5 bases, leaving 8 bases of the junction unmatched. The CDR3 loop spans 16 amino acids. CDR3 bases: TGTGCCAGCAGTGACCCCGGGACAGGGGTGACCGGGGAGCTGTTTTTT. Protein product: CASSDPGTGVTGELFF.

This clone appeared once. The same CDR3 also results from other DNA sequences found in this sample. The rearrangement joins TRBV7-2 to TRBJ2-7, with a tentative D call TRBD1 (5 bases). Germline CDR1 and CDR2: SGHTA and FQGNSA. Trimming took 1 base from V and 3 from J, leaving 7 bases between them. The CDR3 runs to 13 residues. CDR3 nucleotides: TGTGCCAGCAGCTTAGGCAGGGACTACGAGCAGTACTTC. Encoded protein: CASSLGRDYEQYF. The entire variable domain, with the rest obtained from reference TRBV7-2 and TRBJ2-7, is as follows: GAGVSQSPSNKVTEKGKDVELRCDPISGHTALYWYRQSLGQGLEFLIYFQGNSAPDKSGLPSDRFSAERTGGSVSTLTIQRTQQEDSAVYLCASSLGRDYEQYFGPGTRLTVT.

The gene calls are TRBV7-2 and TRBJ2-1; D is perhaps TRBD2 (5 bases). The CDR3 contains 14 residues. Per the germline V gene, CDR1 is SGHTA and CDR2 is FQGNSA. V lost 2 bases and J 10 bases, leaving 15 bases between the germline ends. CDR3 nucleotides: TGTGCCAGCAGCTTACTACCCGCGACGGGAGAGCAGTTCTTC. Its protein is CASSLLPATGEQFF.

The chain combines TRBV7-6 with TRBJ2-2, with 9 bases lining up with TRBD1. CDR3 size: 16 residues. CDR1 is SGHVS, CDR2 FNYEAQ, per germline. V was clipped by 2 bases and J by 7 bases; unmatched bases: 8. The CDR3 spells CASSLRVGTGYGELFF. The CDR3 DNA follows: TGTGCCAGCAGCTTACGGGTCGGGACAGGGTACGGGGAGCTGTTTTTT.

The gene calls are TRBV28 and TRBJ1-2; D is unclear. CDR3 size: 13 residues. V gave up 3 bases and J gave up 8 bases, with 13 bases separating them. CDR1 is MDHEN and CDR2 is SYDVKM in the germline V gene. The CDR3 loop reads CASSLANPRGYTF. The CDR3 DNA is TGTGCCAGCAGTTTGGCGAATCCGAGGGGCTACACCTTC.

The chain is built from TRBV4-3 and TRBJ1-1; D is undetermined. The CDR3 covers 16 residues. From germline, CDR1 is LGHNA and CDR2 YSLEER. Trimming cost V 0 bases and J 1 base, with 12 bases left between them. The CDR3 DNA follows: TGCGCCAGCAGCCAAGATAGTTACAGAGCGAACACTGAAGCTTTCTTT. It translates to CASSQDSYRANTEAFF.

The chain is built from TRBV4-3 and TRBJ2-3, with D maybe TRBD2 (5 bases). Per the germline V gene, CDR1 is LGHNA and CDR2 is YSLEER. There are 16 residues in the CDR3. V gave up 4 bases and J gave up 2 bases, with 16 bases separating them. The CDR3 loop reads CASSPTTRQHTDTQYF. For the CDR3, the DNA is TGCGCCAGCAGCCCAACAACTAGACAACACACAGATACGCAGTATTTT.

V usage is TRBV11-2 and J usage is TRBJ2-1; TRBD2 matches 12 bases. The CDR3 loop spans 15 amino acids. The V gene end was trimmed by 2 bases and the J gene end by 7 bases; junction bases not matched to a gene: 3. Germline assignment: CDR1 SGHAT and CDR2 FQNNGV. The CDR3 is CASSLLAGGHNEQFF. The CDR3 nucleotides are TGTGCCAGCAGCTTACTAGCGGGGGGGCATAATGAGCAGTTCTTC.

This clone appeared once. The chain recombines TRBV7-3 with TRBJ1-1; 11 bases map to TRBD1. The CDR3 is 16 residues long. Germline V CDR1 and CDR2: SGHTA, FQGTGA. Trimming removed 3 bases from V and 5 bases from J; junction bases left unmatched: 8. The DNA for the CDR3 is TGTGCCAGCAGCTTGACCCGGACAGGGGGCGGAACTGAAGCTTTCTTT. It codes for CASSLTRTGGGTEAFF.

The chain links TRBV4-1 to TRBJ2-1; the D is unclear. Germline V gives CDR1 MGHRA, CDR2 YSYEKL. The CDR3 runs 16 residues. V was pared by 2 bases and J by 4 bases, with 15 bases between. The CDR3 DNA sequence: TGCGCCAGCAGCCAACATACAGCAAACGCTTACAATGAGCAGTTCTTC. This codes for CASSQHTANAYNEQFF.

This chain links TRBV5-6 with TRBJ2-1; a weak D match, TRBD2 (6 bases). CDR3 size: 16 residues. Germline V gene lookup returns CDR1 SGHDT and CDR2 YYEEEE. Trimming took 5 bases from V and 1 from J, leaving 16 bases between them. This chain's CDR3 is CASRDTGGRSYNEQFF. CDR3 bases: TGTGCCAGCAGAGACACCGGGGGTAGGTCCTACAATGAGCAGTTCTTC.

This chain joins TRBV6-1 and TRBJ1-5; D perhaps matches TRBD1 (6 bases). Germline assignment: CDR1 MNHNS and CDR2 SASEGT. V gave up 1 base and J gave up 3 bases, with 7 bases separating them. The CDR3 is made up of 14 amino acids. CDR3 region: CASSEGTDNQPQHF. CDR3 DNA sequence: TGTGCCAGCAGTGAAGGGACAGACAATCAGCCCCAGCATTTT.

This rearrangement joins TRBV27 to TRBJ1-4, with D possibly TRBD1 on 5 matching bases. Trimming removed 2 bases at V and 8 bases at J, with 21 bases between. Germline V lookup: CDR1 MNHEY, CDR2 SMNVEV (reference sequence). The CDR3 loop spans 17 amino acids. In DNA, the CDR3 is TGTGCCAGCAGTTTAAAGGGCAGGGAACAGGTACAGGAAAAACTGTTTTTT. Translating it yields CASSLKGREQVQEKLFF.

V gene TRBV7-2 combines with J gene TRBJ1-5, with D unclear. The ends were cut back, 0 bases at V and 5 bases at J, with 5 bases in the middle. Germline-derived CDR1 and CDR2 are SGHTA and FQGNSA. CDR3 length: 13 amino acids. In nucleotides, the CDR3 is TGTGCCAGCAGCTTAGCGGGAGATCAGCCCCAGCATTTT. Translating gives CASSLAGDQPQHF.

The chain uses TRBV12-3 or TRBV12-4 and TRBJ1-4; TRBD1 matches 9 bases. The CDR3 runs to 12 residues. Trimming removed 3 bases from V and 16 bases from J; junction bases left unmatched: 6. This CDR3 is CASSFGDREQFF. Here the CDR3 DNA reads TGTGCCAGCAGTTTCGGGGACAGGGAGCAGTTTTTT.

The chain has TRBV28 and TRBJ1-1; 8 nucleotides align to TRBD1. In germline, CDR1 is MDHEN, CDR2 SYDVKM. Trimming removed 7 bases from V and 5 bases from J; junction bases left unmatched: 18. This CDR3 region has 17 residues. The CDR3: CASNEADRGGGSTEAFF. The CDR3 coding sequence is TGTGCCAGCAATGAGGCAGACAGGGGAGGGGGTTCGACTGAAGCTTTCTTT.

The rearrangement joins TRBV12-5 to TRBJ2-7; D gene uncertain. Germline CDR1 LGHNT, CDR2 FRNRAP. The CDR3 consists of 12 residues. Trimming removed 6 bases from V and 6 bases from J, with 12 bases in between. Here the CDR3 DNA reads TGTGCTAGTGGGCAGAGCTGGAGCGAGCAGTACTTC. Protein product: CASGQSWSEQYF.

This rearrangement joins TRBV6-2 or TRBV6-3 to TRBJ2-3, with unresolved D. CDR1 and CDR2 (germline): MNHEY, SVGEGT. V lost 6 bases and J 1 base, leaving 8 bases between the germline ends. CDR3 length: 13 amino acids. The CDR3 here is CASSLIGTDTQYF. CDR3 sequence (DNA): TGTGCCAGCAGCCTAATCGGCACAGATACGCAGTATTTT.

The genes are TRBV7-8 and TRBJ2-5; tentatively, D is TRBD2 (5 bases). Germline CDR1 and CDR2: SGHVS and FQNEAQ. The ends were cut back, 1 base at V and 5 bases at J, with 5 bases in the middle. The CDR3 spans 12 residues. The CDR3 nucleotides read TGTGCCAGCAGCTTAGGGGAGGAGACCCAGTACTTC. Translation gives CASSLGEETQYF. Based on the CDR3 plus reference TRBV7-8 and TRBJ2-5, the full variable domain is GAGVSQSPRYKVAKRGQDVALRCDPISGHVSLFWYQQALGQGPEFLTYFQNEAQLDKSGLPSDRFFAERPEGSVSTLKIQRTQQEDSAVYLCASSLGEETQYFGPGTRLLVL.

The chain carries TRBV3-1 (or the pseudogene TRBV3-2) and TRBJ1-2; TRBD1 agrees at 8 bases. Trimming removed 6 bases from V and 2 bases from J; junction bases left unmatched: 8. Germline-derived CDR1 and CDR2 are LGHDT and YNNKEL (reference sequence). The CDR3 runs 15 residues. CDR3 sequence (DNA): TGTGCCAGCAGACCCGCGGGACAGGAGAACTATGGCTACACCTTC. The encoded protein is CASRPAGQENYGYTF.

The chain joins TRBV4-3 to TRBJ2-7; 10 positions agree with TRBD1. V trimming: 3 bases; J trimming: 6 bases; junction bases outside the gene matches: 5. In germline, CDR1 is LGHNA, CDR2 YSLEER. This CDR3 region has 14 residues. CDR3: CASSHRTGGPEQYF. The CDR3, as DNA: TGCGCCAGCAGCCACAGGACAGGGGGTCCCGAGCAGTACTTC.

The genes are TRBV18 and TRBJ1-6; D is undetermined. Looked up from germline, CDR1 is KGHSH and CDR2 is LQKENI. This CDR3 contains 16 residues. Deletions cut 2 bases from V and 10 bases from J, with 18 bases between. The CDR3 bases are TGTGCCAGCTCACCAAGTGGAACAGATAGGCAGTCACCCCTCCACTTT. This gives the protein CASSPSGTDRQSPLHF.

This chain links TRBV6-2 or TRBV6-3 with TRBJ2-7, with D perhaps matching TRBD1 (5 bases). V was shortened by 6 bases and J by 4 bases, with 19 bases between the two germline ends. The CDR3 runs to 15 residues. Germline V lookup: CDR1 MNHEY, CDR2 SVGEGT. CDR3 nucleotide sequence: TGTGCCAGCAGCCCCGGGCCCGATAAGGGGTACGAGCAGTACTTC. This sequence encodes CASSPGPDKGYEQYF.

V is TRBV20-1 and J is TRBJ1-3; the D gene is possibly TRBD1 (5 bases). Germline V gives CDR1 DFQATT, CDR2 SNEGSKA (reference sequence). Trimming removed 4 bases at V and 8 bases at J, with 9 bases between. The CDR3 is made up of 11 amino acids. CDR3 protein: CSATKTDTIYF. In nucleotides, the CDR3 is TGCAGTGCTACAAAGACAGACACCATATATTTT.

The rearrangement links TRBV19 to TRBJ1-6, with 10 bases that match TRBD1. The germline gives CDR1 LNHDA, CDR2 SQIVND (reference sequence). V shed 5 bases and J 0 bases; nucleotides not matched to a gene: 4. The CDR3 has 17 residues. Written as DNA, the CDR3 is TGTGCCAGTAGTCTGGGACAGGGGATCTCCTATAATTCACCCCTCCACTTT. Translating it yields CASSLGQGISYNSPLHF.

The V gene is TRBV25-1, the J gene TRBJ1-2; maybe TRBD1 (6 bases). Trimming shortened V by 6 bases and J by 6 bases, and 17 bases separated the two germline ends. CDR1 is MGHDK, CDR2 SYGVNS, per germline. The length of the CDR3 is 14 residues. CDR3 in DNA: TGTGCCAGCAGGGGAGTGGGGGCCGGGGATGGCTACACCTTC. Its protein is CASRGVGAGDGYTF.

Only a few counts were recorded for this clone. The rearrangement joins TRBV4-3 to TRBJ2-2, with D possibly matching TRBD2 (5 bases). The CDR3 contains 17 residues. V was cut by 1 base and J by 6 bases, with 18 bases left in between. CDR1 and CDR2 (germline): LGHNA, YSLEER. The CDR3, as DNA: TGCGCCAGCAGCCAAGTTGGTAGTAGCGAGGATTCCGGGGAGCTGTTTTTT. Encoded protein: CASSQVGSSEDSGELFF.

The rearrangement joins TRBV15 to TRBJ2-5; D is perhaps TRBD2 (6 bases). CDR1 and CDR2 (germline): LNHNV, YYDKDF (reference sequence). This CDR3 has 16 amino acids. V lost 4 bases to trimming and J lost 2 bases, with 17 bases between them. The CDR3 reads CATSTTSGTYQETQYF. The CDR3 DNA follows: TGTGCCACCAGCACGACCTCAGGGACTTATCAAGAGACCCAGTACTTC.

The chain uses TRBV28 and TRBJ1-5, with unresolved D. This CDR3 spans 14 amino acids. With 5 bases removed from V and 5 bases from J, the gap between germline ends came to 13 bases. Germline V gives CDR1 MDHEN, CDR2 SYDVKM. CDR3 loop: CASSPSWRDQPQHF. CDR3 DNA: TGTGCCAGCAGTCCCTCCTGGAGGGATCAGCCCCAGCATTTT.